The clone carrying this TCR beta chain was counted only a few times. The data belong to a study of CD8 T cells in ankylosing spondylitis. One entry per CDR3 protein results from TCRdb running MiXCR on the 5' RACE reads. The sample shows about 18,000 distinct CDR3 sequences, approximately 7.6% of them seen only once. CDR1 is SQVTM and CDR2 is ANQGSEA in the germline V gene. V lost 6 bases, J lost 3 bases, and 11 bases lay in between. The CDR3 has 13 residues. The rearrangement joins TRBV29-1 to TRBJ1-4; no firm D call. Sequenced: blood. The clonotype was recovered from a male donor with ankylosing spondylitis or in good health (not recorded which). This CDR3 is CSVAWRPNEKLFF. The CDR3 coding sequence is TGCAGCGTGGCTTGGAGGCCTAATGAAAAACTGTTTTTT. The full variable domain, completed using reference TRBV29-1 and TRBJ1-4, is SAVISQKPSRDICQRGTSLTIQCQVDSQVTMMFWYRQQPGQSLTLIATANQGSEATYESGFVIDKFPISRPNLTFSTLTVSNMSPEDSSIYLCSVAWRPNEKLFFGSGTQLSVL.